This T cell receptor (beta chain) was recovered during a study of beta chain features in type 1 diabetes. Study-level points and caveats: Within each of all four CD4+ subsets, Type 1 diabetes patients had TCRB CDR3s that were moderately but significantly shorter.

Without exception, sorted populations had purity beyond 95%. Sequenced material consisted of expressed TCRB transcripts (all of the isolated RNA was reverse transcribed). Repertoires were generated with immunoSEQ multiplex PCR, while TCRdb's copy carries only in-frame clones and drops some. The sample lists 250,000 to 300,000 clones; less than 30% were seen once. Concerning this clone itself: Its antigen is currently unknown.

This CDR3 is built from 15 residues. CDR1 and CDR2 (germline): GTSNPN, SVGIG (reference sequence). With 4 bases clipped from V and 6 bases from J, the junction kept 11 bases outside the gene matches. The sequence was obtained from a young woman with type 1 diabetes. The rearrangement uses TRBV30 and TRBJ2-1, with 8 nucleotides matching TRBD2. The sequencing sample was made of naive CD4+ T cells from blood. CDR3 amino acids: CAWNRSPGLGNEQFF. The CDR3 bases are TGTGCCTGGAACCGGAGCCCGGGACTAGGCAATGAGCAGTTCTTC.